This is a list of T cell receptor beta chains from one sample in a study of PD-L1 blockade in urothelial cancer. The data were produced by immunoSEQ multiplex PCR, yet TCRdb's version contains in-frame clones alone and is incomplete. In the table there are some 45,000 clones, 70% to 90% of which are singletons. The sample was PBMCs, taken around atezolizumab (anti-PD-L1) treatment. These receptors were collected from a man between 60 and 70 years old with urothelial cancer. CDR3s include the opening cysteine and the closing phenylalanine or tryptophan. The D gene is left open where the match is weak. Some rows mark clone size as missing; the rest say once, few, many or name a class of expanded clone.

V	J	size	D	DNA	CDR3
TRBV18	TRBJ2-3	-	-	TGTGCCAGCTCACTATTATCCCCCACAGATACGCAGTATTTT	CASSLLSPTDTQYF
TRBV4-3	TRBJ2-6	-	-	TGCGCCAGCAGCCAACGGGACTCTGGGGCCAACGTCCTGACTTTC	CASSQRDSGANVLTF
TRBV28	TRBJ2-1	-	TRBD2	TGTGCCAGCAGGCTACCCTTGGGTCGGGGGGCCTACAATGAGCAGTTCTTC	CASRLPLGRGAYNEQFF
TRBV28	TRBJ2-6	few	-	TGTGCCAGCAGTTTAGACACCGGTAGCTCTGGGGCCAACGTCCTGACTTTC	CASSLDTGSSGANVLTF
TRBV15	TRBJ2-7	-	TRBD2	TGTGCCACCAGCAGAGCTGGCGGGAGTTCCTACGAGCAGTACTTC	CATSRAGGSSYEQYF
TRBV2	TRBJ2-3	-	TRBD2	TGTGCCAGCAGTGGAGGTAGCGGGATTAGCACAGATACGCAGTATTTT	CASSGGSGISTDTQYF
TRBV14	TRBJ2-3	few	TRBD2	TGTGCCAGCAGTCGAAATAGCGGGGTTAGCACAGATACGCAGTATTTT	CASSRNSGVSTDTQYF
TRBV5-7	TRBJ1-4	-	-	TGTGCCAGCAGCTCAGGGATTCTTTCAACTAATGAAAAACTGTTTTTT	CASSSGILSTNEKLFF
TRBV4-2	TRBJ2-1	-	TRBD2	TGTGCCAGCAGCCAGGGTACTAGCGGAGTGGGGACCGGGGAGCAGTTCTTC	CASSQGTSGVGTGEQFF
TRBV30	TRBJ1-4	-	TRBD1	TGTGCCTGGAGTGCAACAGGGGTTTTTGGAAAACTGTTTTTT	CAWSATGVFGKLFF
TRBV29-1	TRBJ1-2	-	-	TGCAGCGTTGACGGGAGTGGCTACACCTTC	CSVDGSGYTF
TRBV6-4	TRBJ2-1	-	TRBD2	TGTGCCAGCAGTGACTGGGCGGGGGATGAGCAGTTCTTC	CASSDWAGDEQFF
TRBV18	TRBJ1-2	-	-	TGTGCCAGCTCACCCCAGACAGACTATGGCTACACCTTC	CASSPQTDYGYTF
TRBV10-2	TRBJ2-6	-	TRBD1	TGCGCCAGCAGGGACAGGGCTTCGGGGGCCAACGTCCTGACTTTC	CASRDRASGANVLTF
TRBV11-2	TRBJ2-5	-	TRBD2	TGTGCCAGCAGCTCTCCGGGACTAGGGGAAGAGACCCAGTACTTC	CASSSPGLGEETQYF
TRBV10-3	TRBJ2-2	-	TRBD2	TGTGCCATCAGTGAACCTACTAGCGGCCCTAACACCGGGGAGCTGTTTTTT	CAISEPTSGPNTGELFF
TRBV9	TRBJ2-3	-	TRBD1	TGTGCCAGCAGCGTAGAGGTGACAGGGGGGACGCAGTATTTT	CASSVEVTGGTQYF
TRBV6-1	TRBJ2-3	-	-	TGTGCCAGCAGTGAATTGGGGGGAACCCACACAGATACGCAGTATTTT	CASSELGGTHTDTQYF
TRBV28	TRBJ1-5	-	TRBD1	TGTGCCAGTGGGGAAACAGGGGCGAATAGCAATCAGCCCCAGCATTTT	CASGETGANSNQPQHF
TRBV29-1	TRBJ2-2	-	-	TGCAGCGCTGAAAAAACAGTCTCCGCCGGCGGGGAGCTGTTTTTT	CSAEKTVSAGGELFF
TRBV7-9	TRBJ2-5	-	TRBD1	TGTGCCAGCACCTCACTTCGGGACAGGGACGAAGAGACCCAGTACTTC	CASTSLRDRDEETQYF
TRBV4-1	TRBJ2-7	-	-	TGCGCCAGCAGCCAAGATCAAGACAGTACTTACGAGCAGTACTTC	CASSQDQDSTYEQYF
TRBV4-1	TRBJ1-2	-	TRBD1	TGCGCCAGCAGCCAAGAGGAGGGCCCAGGGGGGGGCTACACCTTC	CASSQEEGPGGGYTF
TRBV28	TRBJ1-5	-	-	TGTGCCAGCAGTCTGGTCCTAGGGGTACATCAGCCCCAGCATTTT	CASSLVLGVHQPQHF
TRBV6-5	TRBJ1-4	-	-	TGTGCCAGCTCGCGGCCAGGGTTGGAAAAACTGTTTTTT	CASSRPGLEKLFF
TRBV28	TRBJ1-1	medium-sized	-	TGTGCCAGCAGTTCCCTGGGGGGGCAGTCTGAAGCTTTCTTT	CASSSLGGQSEAFF
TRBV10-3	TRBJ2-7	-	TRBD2	TGTGCCATCAGTGACCCGGGACTAGCGGGGAGATACGAGCAGTACTTC	CAISDPGLAGRYEQYF
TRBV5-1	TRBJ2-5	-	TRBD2	TGCGCCAGCAGCTTCTCTAGCGGGAAGGAGACCCAGTACTTC	CASSFSSGKETQYF
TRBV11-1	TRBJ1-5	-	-	TGTGCCAGCAGCTTATCGGGAGAGAGCAATCAGCCCCAGCATTTT	CASSLSGESNQPQHF